This is a list of T cell receptor beta chains from one sample in a study of T cell responses to AZD1222 COVID-19 vaccine. Profiling relied on immunoSEQ multiplex PCR, and the TCRdb table lists in-frame clones only, not all of them. Altogether 150,000 to 200,000 clones are present, approximately 94% being singletons, with the ten largest covering about 0.6%. Sequencing used peripheral blood, obtained on day 0 of AZD1222 vaccination. The receptors originated from an adult in good health. CDR3s include the opening cysteine and the closing phenylalanine or tryptophan. D genes are given only for firm matches. Some rows have no size entry. The others give once, few or many, or a class for an expanded clone.

clone_size d_call j_call v_call cdr3_aa cdr3_nt
. . TRBJ1-4 TRBV4-1 CASSQYSGATNEKLFF TGCGCCAGCAGCCAATACTCTGGAGCAACTAATGAAAAACTGTTTTTT
. . TRBJ1-3 TRBV2 CASSELGILSGGLDTIYF TGTGCCAGCAGTGAACTGGGTATCTTAAGCGGCGGGTTGGACACCATATATTTT
. . TRBJ1-1 TRBV11-2 CASSPRTDSPEAFF TGTGCCAGCAGCCCCCGGACAGACAGCCCTGAAGCTTTCTTT
. . TRBJ1-5 TRBV2 CASTQGRSNQPQHF TGTGCCAGCACCCAGGGGCGGAGCAATCAGCCCCAGCATTTT
. . TRBJ1-3 TRBV5-4 CASSWSSGNTIYF TGTGCCAGCAGTTGGAGCTCTGGAAACACCATATATTTT
few . TRBJ1-5 TRBV15 CATSSWGGGDQPQHF TGTGCCACCAGCAGCTGGGGGGGAGGGGATCAGCCCCAGCATTTT
. TRBD2 TRBJ2-1 TRBV5-5 CASSWGTSGSFDEQFF TGTGCCAGCAGCTGGGGGACTAGCGGGAGTTTCGATGAGCAGTTCTTC
. TRBD2 TRBJ2-7 TRBV19 CASSNPRGVSYEQYF TGTGCCAGTAGTAACCCCCGGGGGGTTTCCTACGAGCAGTACTTC
. . TRBJ1-3 TRBV11-2 CASSPNGASLLSGNTIYF TGTGCCAGCAGCCCTAACGGGGCCAGTCTACTTTCTGGAAACACCATATATTTT
. . TRBJ1-3 TRBV11-2 CASRPQAQLSGNTIYF TGTGCCAGCAGGCCACAGGCCCAACTCTCTGGAAACACCATATATTTT
. . TRBJ2-1 TRBV27 CATRGEQFF TGTGCCACCAGGGGTGAGCAGTTCTTC
. . TRBJ1-4 TRBV28 CASSLGGRRTNEKLFF TGTGCCAGCAGTTTAGGGGGGAGACGAACTAATGAAAAACTGTTTTTT
. . TRBJ2-7 TRBV5-8 CASSLYGVCSDEQYF TGTGCCAGCAGCTTGTATGGGGTGTGTTCCGACGAGCAGTACTTC
. . TRBJ1-4 TRBV7-9 CASSLMENEKLFF TGTGCCAGCAGCTTAATGGAGAATGAAAAACTGTTTTTT
. . TRBJ1-1 TRBV3-1/TRBV3-2 CASSPTSLGNTEAFF TGTGCCAGCAGCCCTACATCCCTGGGAAATACTGAAGCTTTCTTT
. . TRBJ1-3 TRBV10-3 CAIGQGGNTIYF TGTGCCATCGGGCAGGGAGGAAACACCATATATTTT
. TRBD1 TRBJ2-7 TRBV28 CASSEGGQFSSYEQYF TGTGCCAGCAGCGAAGGGGGACAGTTTAGCTCCTACGAGCAGTACTTC
. . TRBJ2-3 TRBV11-2 CASSLAFTDTQYF TGTGCCAGCAGCTTAGCGTTCACAGATACGCAGTATTTT
. TRBD2 TRBJ2-1 TRBV29-1 CSIWASSGSNNEQFF TGCAGCATATGGGCCTCTAGCGGGAGCAACAATGAGCAGTTCTTC
. . TRBJ2-2 TRBV4-2 CASSQGQGSAGELFF TGTGCCAGCAGCCAGGGTCAGGGGTCGGCCGGGGAGCTGTTTTTT
. TRBD1 TRBJ1-1 TRBV2 CASRAGQGNTEAFF TGTGCCAGCAGGGCAGGACAGGGCAACACTGAAGCTTTCTTT
. . TRBJ2-2 TRBV20-1 CSASQLGELFF TGCAGTGCTAGTCAGCTCGGGGAGCTGTTTTTT
. . TRBJ1-1 TRBV28 CASSPTENTEAFF TGTGCCAGCAGCCCAACGGAGAACACTGAAGCTTTCTTT
. . TRBJ2-3 TRBV10-3 CAIGGDRTTDTQYF TGTGCCATCGGCGGAGACAGGACCACAGATACGCAGTATTTT
. TRBD1 TRBJ1-2 TRBV5-1 CASSVWDSENYGYTF TGCGCCAGCAGCGTGTGGGACAGCGAAAACTATGGCTACACCTTC
. . TRBJ1-5 TRBV5-5 CASSLGRVNQPQHF TGTGCCAGCAGCTTGGGCCGGGTGAATCAGCCCCAGCATTTT
once . TRBJ2-2 TRBV5-4 CASSSARQLTGELFF TGTGCCAGCAGCTCGGCAAGACAGCTCACCGGGGAGCTGTTTTTT
. . TRBJ1-1 TRBV15 CATSSPSRGDTEAFF TGTGCCACCAGCAGCCCGTCCCGAGGGGACACTGAAGCTTTCTTT
. TRBD1 TRBJ1-1 TRBV29-1 CSVRPRDRWRDTEAFF TGCAGCGTTAGGCCCCGGGACAGGTGGAGGGACACTGAAGCTTTCTTT
. TRBD1 TRBJ1-1 TRBV5-6 CASSLGRGHTEAFF TGTGCCAGCAGCTTAGGCAGGGGGCACACTGAAGCTTTCTTT
. . TRBJ2-1 TRBV2 CASRTVKDEQFF TGTGCCAGCAGGACAGTGAAGGATGAGCAGTTCTTC
. . TRBJ1-6 TRBV19 CASGTGNSPLHF TGTGCCAGTGGGACGGGCAATTCACCCCTCCACTTT
. . TRBJ1-6 TRBV18 CASSPVRDNSPLHF TGTGCCAGCTCACCAGTCCGGGATAATTCACCCCTCCACTTT
. . TRBJ1-1 TRBV5-4 CASSGRYEAFF TGTGCCAGCAGCGGACGGTATGAAGCTTTCTTT
. . TRBJ1-5 TRBV27 CASKLEGFSNQPQHF TGTGCCAGCAAGCTAGAGGGTTTTAGCAATCAGCCCCAGCATTTT
. TRBD1 TRBJ2-7 TRBV6-5 CATSQGTAYEQYF TGTGCCACCTCACAGGGGACCGCCTACGAGCAGTACTTC
. . TRBJ1-3 TRBV3-1/TRBV3-2 CASSDFLRGNTIYF TGTGCCAGCAGCGATTTCTTGAGGGGAAACACCATATATTTT
. . TRBJ2-1 TRBV28 CASSPRGGNKIYNEQFF TGTGCCAGCAGCCCAAGAGGAGGGAACAAGATTTACAATGAGCAGTTCTTC
. . TRBJ2-3 TRBV9 CASSALAGTSTDTQYF TGTGCCAGCAGCGCACTAGCCGGGACTAGCACAGATACGCAGTATTTT
. . TRBJ2-5 TRBV18 CASHLSQETQYF TGTGCCAGCCACCTGTCCCAAGAGACCCAGTACTTC
. . TRBJ1-6 TRBV10-3 CAISEFWSSYNSPLHF TGTGCCATCAGTGAGTTTTGGAGCTCCTATAATTCACCCCTCCACTTT
. . TRBJ2-5 TRBV28 CASSPPALGRQETQYF TGTGCCAGCAGTCCACCGGCCCTAGGTCGGCAAGAGACCCAGTACTTC
. TRBD2 TRBJ2-7 TRBV10-2 CASSSGTSGSYEQYF TGCGCCAGCAGTTCCGGGACTAGCGGATCCTACGAGCAGTACTTC
. . TRBJ1-4 TRBV11-2 CASSPAAGLGLEKLFF TGTGCCAGCAGCCCCGCAGCAGGGCTGGGGCTTGAAAAACTGTTTTTT
once TRBD2 TRBJ2-5 TRBV5-5 CASARGGQETQYF TGTGCCAGCGCCCGGGGGGGACAAGAGACCCAGTACTTC
. . TRBJ1-5 TRBV3-1/TRBV3-2 CASSQDRGQPQHF TGTGCCAGCAGCCAAGATCGAGGACAGCCCCAGCATTTT
. . TRBJ1-1 TRBV5-4 CASSLEDPTVQGEAFF TGTGCCAGCAGCTTGGAGGACCCCACAGTTCAGGGTGAAGCTTTCTTT
. . TRBJ2-3 TRBV6-1 CASSEAPGVDTQYF TGTGCCAGCAGTGAAGCGCCGGGCGTGGATACGCAGTATTTT
. TRBD2 TRBJ2-5 TRBV6-2/TRBV6-3 CASSSLAETQETQYF TGTGCCAGCAGTTCCCTAGCGGAAACCCAAGAGACCCAGTACTTC